The T cell receptor beta chain under discussion was sequenced for a study of breast tumors, draining lymph nodes, adjacent tissues. Whole-study findings and limits: Compared with basal-like, luminal-like tumors shared significantly more repertoire with nontumor tissue. Most tumor T cells seemingly derive from lymph node, then expand in tumor. Tumor repertoires ranked between lymph nodes and nontumor tissue in diversity, with V and J gene preferences. Tumor T cell lymph node origin was a supported hypothesis, not proven.

TCRdb independently ran MiXCR on the multiplex PCR reads; one entry per CDR3 protein. The table shows 20,000 to 25,000 distinct CDR3 sequences, with approximately 60% occurring only once. Comments on this clonotype: Its antigen is not identified.

The V gene lost 6 bases and the J gene lost 0 bases, with 5 bases spanning the gap. The CDR3 length is 13 residues. Sequencing used tumor-adjacent breast tissue. The rearrangement links TRBV12-3 or TRBV12-4 to TRBJ2-2; no definite D call. The TCR originated in a female donor with breast cancer. Some clones in this sample may be carry-over from other donors' samples. The CDR3 DNA reads as TGTGCCAGCAGACCAACGAACACCGGGGAGCTGTTTTTT. Translation gives CASRPTNTGELFF.